This T cell receptor (beta chain) was retrieved from a study of T cell repertoires in cytomegalovirus infection. Study at large: Matching HLA type, along with CMV infection, was indicated by public TCR beta signatures. Points from the study as a whole: Ex vivo, HLA-C-restricted CMV-specific TCR beta clonotypes prevailed over the rest of the response. Carriers of CMV plus the relevant HLA were identified by cumulative public TCR beta family frequency.

The CDR3 contains 18 residues. Germline lookup yields CDR1 SGHVS and CDR2 FQNEAQ. The J segment lost 7 bases and the V segment lost 2 bases, leaving 13 bases of the junction unmatched. This clonotype was recorded at least ten times. Its antigen is as yet unknown. From the reads, TCRdb called clonotypes with MiXCR, one entry per CDR3 protein. This repertoire shows 600,000 to 800,000 distinct CDR3 sequences, more than 20% found once; its top ten account for roughly 8%. The receptor was isolated from a human donor in good health (CMV status not recorded). Some clones in this sample may be carry-over from other donors' samples. Sequenced input: CD8+ T cells from PBMCs. This sequence joins TRBV7-8 and TRBJ1-4; 10 bases match TRBD1. The CDR3 region has the DNA TGTGCCAGCAGCTTAAGGGAAGCAGGTCGGGACAGGGGTGAAAAACTGTTTTTT. This encodes CASSLREAGRDRGEKLFF.